A single sample gave rise to the 29 T cell receptor beta chains below, sequenced in a study of Graves' ophthalmopathy and Graves' hyperthyroidism. The sequenced template was RNA, covering the TCR beta CDR3 region. A first-round RT-PCR used HTBI primers, followed by a second-round multiplex PCR. TCRdb re-derived calls from the multiplex PCR reads in MiXCR, one entry per CDR3 protein. The table shows about 370,000 distinct CDR3 sequences, with about a sixth occurring only once. The sample taken for sequencing was peripheral blood. The receptors were sampled from a woman between 18 and 30 years old with Graves' ophthalmopathy.

This clonotype was seen at least ten times. The genes are TRBV6-5 and TRBJ2-2; 10 bases match TRBD1. Germline trimming cut 4 bases from V and 8 bases from J; bases unmatched to any gene: 7. Germline values: CDR1 MNHEY, CDR2 SVGAGI. CDR3 length equals 15 residues. In DNA form, the CDR3 reads TGTGCCAGCAGTTCACAGACAGGGGGCTTTGGGGAGCTGTTTTTT. It translates to CASSSQTGGFGELFF.

This clonotype was recorded many times. J is TRBJ2-1 and V is TRBV7-2; 12 bases map to TRBD2. Germline CDR1 reads SGHTA; CDR2 reads FQGNSA. The CDR3 is made up of 17 amino acids. J lost 2 bases, V lost 2 bases, and 4 bases had no gene match. The CDR3 region has the DNA TGTGCCAGCAGCTTACTAGCGGGAGGGCCCCCCTACAATGAGCAGTTCTTC. Translating it yields CASSLLAGGPPYNEQFF. The variable domain in full, completed from reference TRBV7-2 and TRBJ2-1, reads GAGVSQSPSNKVTEKGKDVELRCDPISGHTALYWYRQSLGQGLEFLIYFQGNSAPDKSGLPSDRFSAERTGGSVSTLTIQRTQQEDSAVYLCASSLLAGGPPYNEQFFGPGTRLTVL.

This clonotype was detected only a few times. The J gene is TRBJ2-7, the V gene TRBV12-3 or TRBV12-4; D may be TRBD1 (5 bases). There are 13 residues in the CDR3. The germline V and J ends were trimmed by 5 bases and 5 bases, with 13 bases remaining between them. CDR3 amino acids: CASSKGPGDEQYF. In DNA form, the CDR3 reads TGTGCCAGCAGTAAGGGGCCTGGGGACGAGCAGTACTTC.

This clonotype was seen ten or more times. The chain joins TRBV11-2 to TRBJ2-3, with TRBD2 identical over 11 bases. This CDR3 has 16 amino acids. V shed 5 bases and J 0 bases; nucleotides not matched to a gene: 4. Germline lookup yields CDR1 SGHAT and CDR2 FQNNGV. CDR3: CASSPGLAASTDTQYF. The CDR3 DNA reads TGTGCCAGCAGCCCGGGACTAGCGGCTAGCACAGATACGCAGTATTTT.

This clonotype occurred many times. The chain employs TRBV4-1 and TRBJ2-6; no clear D. Germline loops: CDR1 MGHRA, CDR2 YSYEKL. CDR3 length: 18 amino acids. V was cut by 0 bases and J by 4 bases, with 16 bases left in between. The CDR3 loop is CASSQDQKLIGGANVLTF. The CDR3 DNA sequence: TGCGCCAGCAGCCAAGATCAAAAATTGATCGGCGGGGCCAACGTCCTGACTTTC.

This clonotype was counted at least ten times. The gene calls are TRBV2 and TRBJ1-6; D is unresolved. Germline V gene data show CDR1 as SNHLY and CDR2 as FYNNEI. The length of the CDR3 is 14 residues. V lost 4 bases, J lost 9 bases, and 13 bases lay in between. The CDR3 spells CASSVRGPSSPLHF. The CDR3, as DNA: TGTGCCAGCAGTGTTCGGGGTCCGAGTTCACCCCTCCACTTT.

This clonotype was seen a few times. The chain has TRBV19 and TRBJ2-5; TRBD2 is a possible D gene (6 bases). V lost 1 base, J lost 9 bases, and 21 bases lay in between. The CDR3 is 16 amino acids. Looked up from germline, CDR1 is LNHDA and CDR2 is SQIVND (reference sequence). The CDR3 DNA follows: TGTGCCAGTAGTATAGGACGGCCGGGTTCCTGGGAGGCCCAGTACTTC. Its protein is CASSIGRPGSWEAQYF.

CDR3 bases: TGTGCCAGCAGCCCCCTGGGCGGGAGGACCCCGAGGGGGACCCAGTACTTC. This translates into CASSPLGGRTPRGTQYF. The chain uses TRBV11-2 and TRBJ2-5; 8 nucleotides agree with TRBD2. The CDR3 is made up of 17 amino acids. Germline V gives CDR1 SGHAT, CDR2 FQNNGV. V lost 5 bases, J lost 7 bases, and 18 bases stayed unmatched. Filled out from reference TRBV11-2 and TRBJ2-5, the complete variable domain reads EAGVAQSPRYKIIEKRQSVAFWCNPISGHATLYWYQQILGQGPKLLIQFQNNGVVDDSQLPKDRFSAERLKGVDSTLKIQPAKLEDSAVYLCASSPLGGRTPRGTQYFGPGTRLLVL.

The sample holds many counts of this clonotype. V and J are TRBV29-1 and TRBJ2-3, with a possible D match to TRBD1 (5 bases). This CDR3 is 10 amino acids long. The V end lost 7 bases, the J end lost 4 bases, and 6 bases lay between the germline ends. Germline V CDR1 and CDR2: SQVTM, ANQGSEA. The CDR3 coding sequence is TGCAGCGGACAGTCAGATACGCAGTATTTT. It specifies CSGQSDTQYF.

This clonotype was recorded many times. The CDR3 loop is CAWSRDGVGEQYF. CDR3 DNA: TGTGCCTGGTCGAGGGACGGGGTGGGGGAGCAGTACTTC. This chain uses TRBV30 with TRBJ2-7, with D perhaps given as TRBD1 or TRBD2 (5 bases each). V lost 5 bases and J lost 7, with 18 bases in between. CDR1 and CDR2 from the germline V gene are GTSNPN and SVGIG (reference sequence). CDR3 length: 13 amino acids.

This clonotype was seen many times. The chain links TRBV7-6 to TRBJ2-5, with 7 bases that match TRBD2. This CDR3 has 16 amino acids. V lost 2 bases and J lost 5; bases outside the gene matches: 11. CDR1 SGHVS and CDR2 FNYEAQ come from the germline V gene. The CDR3 DNA is TGTGCCAGCAGCTTAAGGGACCTCGGGGGGATGGAGACCCAGTACTTC. Its protein is CASSLRDLGGMETQYF. The full variable domain, with the rest looked up from reference TRBV7-6 and TRBJ2-5, is GAGVSQSPRYKVTKRGQDVALRCDPISGHVSLYWYRQALGQGPEFLTYFNYEAQQDKSGLPNDRFSAERPEGSISTLTIQRTEQRDSAMYRCASSLRDLGGMETQYFGPGTRLLVL.

In this sample, this clonotype turned up a few times. This sequence joins TRBV28 and TRBJ1-1; 9 bases align to TRBD1. The CDR3 loop spans 16 amino acids. Germline V gives CDR1 MDHEN, CDR2 SYDVKM. V trimming: 4 bases; J trimming: 2 bases; junction bases outside the gene matches: 8. The CDR3 loop is CASSYPLQGANTEAFF. The CDR3 coding sequence is TGTGCCAGCAGTTATCCTTTACAGGGGGCTAACACTGAAGCTTTCTTT.

This clonotype was seen many times. The J gene is TRBJ1-3, the V gene TRBV30; D possibly corresponds to TRBD1 (6 bases). The V end was cut by 3 bases, the J end by 0 bases, with 18 bases between. This CDR3 has 17 amino acids. Per germline, CDR1 GTSNPN and CDR2 SVGIG (reference sequence). CDR3 nucleotides: TGTGCCTGGAGCGCGTCAAGGGGGGACTACTCTGGAAACACCATATATTTT. This encodes CAWSASRGDYSGNTIYF.

This chain links TRBV6-1 with TRBJ1-2; a weak D match, TRBD1 (5 bases). In germline, CDR1 is MNHNS, CDR2 SASEGT. V was pared by 8 bases and J by 3 bases, with 16 bases between. CDR3 length: 14 amino acids. DNA for the CDR3: TGTGCCAGCCAAAAGTTGAGAGGGGACTATGGCTACACCTTC. Amino acid sequence: CASQKLRGDYGYTF.

At least ten counts were recorded for this clonotype. This chain uses TRBV12-3 or TRBV12-4 with TRBJ1-2; 7 bases line up with TRBD1. J lost 4 bases, V lost 1 base, and 9 bases had no gene match. The CDR3 contains 16 residues. The CDR3 DNA is TGTGCCAGCAGTTTAGGGTTAGGGGGCGCCGCCTATGGCTACACCTTC. Translated, it gives CASSLGLGGAAYGYTF.

This clonotype was counted at least ten times. This sequence joins TRBV11-2 and TRBJ2-5, with TRBD2 matching 8 bases. The germline gives CDR1 SGHAT, CDR2 FQNNGV. The V and J ends lost 0 bases and 5 bases, in that order; junction bases with no gene match: 11. This CDR3 is built from 17 residues. CDR3 in amino acids: CASSLEGVAGSGETQYF. The CDR3 DNA follows: TGTGCCAGCAGCTTAGAGGGGGTAGCGGGAAGCGGGGAGACCCAGTACTTC.

This clonotype was seen repeatedly, ten times or more. This chain joins TRBV19 and TRBJ1-5, with D perhaps TRBD1 (6 bases). The germline gives CDR1 LNHDA, CDR2 SQIVND (reference sequence). The V end lost 5 bases, the J end lost 5 bases, and 16 bases lay between the germline ends. The CDR3 is 15 amino acids. DNA of the CDR3: TGTGCCAGTAGTGTTGGAAGGGGGAGCCATCAGCCCCAGCATTTT. Its translation: CASSVGRGSHQPQHF.

This clonotype was picked up many times. The chain combines TRBV28 with TRBJ1-1, with a tentative D call TRBD1 (6 bases). V was clipped by 5 bases and J by 5 bases, with 18 bases between them. The CDR3 loop spans 15 amino acids. The germline CDR1 and CDR2 sequences are MDHEN and SYDVKM. CDR3 sequence (DNA): TGTGCCAGCAGTCTCCCTCGGCAGGGGAGGACTGAAGCTTTCTTT. Amino acid sequence: CASSLPRQGRTEAFF.

This clonotype occurred many times. The V call is TRBV7-2, the J call TRBJ1-1; D not resolved. CDR1 and CDR2 from the germline V gene are SGHTA and FQGNSA. Trimming left V 4 bases short and J 5 bases short, with 14 bases between. The CDR3 is 14 amino acids. The CDR3 sequence: CASSYGGRETEAFF. In nucleotides, the CDR3 is TGTGCCAGCAGCTATGGAGGGCGTGAGACTGAAGCTTTCTTT. Full variable domain (rest looked up from reference TRBV7-2 and TRBJ1-1): GAGVSQSPSNKVTEKGKDVELRCDPISGHTALYWYRQSLGQGLEFLIYFQGNSAPDKSGLPSDRFSAERTGGSVSTLTIQRTQQEDSAVYLCASSYGGRETEAFFGQGTRLTVV.

At least ten counts were recorded for this clonotype. The chain recombines TRBV11-2 with TRBJ1-1; D call uncertain. V was pared by 3 bases and J by 0 bases, with 11 bases between. The CDR3 runs to 15 residues. Germline CDR1 and CDR2: SGHAT and FQNNGV. This CDR3 reads CASSLEAGLNTEAFF. The CDR3 nucleotides are TGTGCCAGCAGCTTGGAGGCGGGCTTGAACACTGAAGCTTTCTTT.

The chain links TRBV11-2 to TRBJ2-5, with 10 positions matching TRBD1. The CDR3 covers 15 residues. Unmatched junction bases numbered 8, after V lost 5 bases and J lost 5 bases. The germline gives CDR1 SGHAT, CDR2 FQNNGV. The CDR3 loop is CASSPTGQGGETQYF. For the CDR3, the DNA is TGTGCCAGCAGCCCGACCGGACAGGGGGGGGAGACCCAGTACTTC.

In this sample, this clonotype turned up many times. The chain joins TRBV27 to TRBJ2-2, with D perhaps TRBD1 (8 bases). With 2 bases removed from V and 1 base from J, the gap between germline ends came to 14 bases. The length of the CDR3 is 17 residues. Germline V gene lookup returns CDR1 MNHEY and CDR2 SMNVEV (reference sequence). Here the CDR3 DNA reads TGTGCCAGCAGTTTAGGGTACAGGGGGGGGAACACCGGGGAGCTGTTTTTT. It codes for CASSLGYRGGNTGELFF.

V gene TRBV2 combines with J gene TRBJ2-5, with TRBD1 as a possible D gene (6 bases). The V end was cut by 7 bases, the J end by 4 bases, with 13 bases between. The CDR3 length is 13 residues. Germline V CDR1 and CDR2: SNHLY, FYNNEI. DNA for the CDR3: TGTGCCAGCACCCAAAGGGACACAGAGACCCAGTACTTC. Translating gives CASTQRDTETQYF.

Notes on this clonotype: This may be a read error: a much more frequent sequence differs by one nucleotide. The chain couples TRBV2 to TRBJ1-6; no clear D gene. The CDR3 is 14 amino acids. In germline, CDR1 is SNHLY, CDR2 FYNNEI. CDR3 nucleotides: TGTGTCAGCAGTGCCGGTTGGGAGGGTTCACCCCTCCACTTT. Translated: CVSSAGWEGSPLHF.

This clonotype occurred many times. The chain joins TRBV7-9 to TRBJ2-5, with TRBD2 matching 11 bases. The J segment lost 0 bases and the V segment lost 5 bases, leaving 5 bases of the junction unmatched. The germline gives CDR1 SEHNR, CDR2 FQNEAQ (reference sequence). This CDR3 contains 16 residues. In DNA, the CDR3 is TGTGCCAGCAGCATACTAGCGGGAGCTTACCAAGAGACCCAGTACTTC. Protein sequence: CASSILAGAYQETQYF.

This clonotype came up many times. Its ends do not fully match the called genes, so a read error is possible. The CDR3 spells CASSLDTRLNERYF. As DNA, the CDR3 is TGTGCCAGCAGTTTGGACACCCGCCTCAACGAGCGGTACTTC. The V call is TRBV6-5, the J call TRBJ2-7; weak D call: TRBD1 (5 bases). Germline lookup yields CDR1 MNHEY and CDR2 SVGAGI. The CDR3 is 14 amino acids.

This chain connects TRBV4-1 to TRBJ2-3, with TRBD1 matching over 7 bases. The CDR3 totals 16 residues. The trim removed 3 bases at V and 0 bases at J, leaving 6 bases unmatched. Germline V gene sequence: CDR1 MGHRA, CDR2 YSYEKL. This CDR3 reads CASSHPDRTSTDTQYF. DNA for the CDR3: TGCGCCAGCAGCCATCCGGACAGGACTAGCACAGATACGCAGTATTTT.

This clonotype has a count of ten or more. This sequence joins TRBV7-2 and TRBJ2-2, with a tentative D call TRBD1 (6 bases). The CDR3 has 15 amino acids. The V gene lost 1 base and the J gene lost 6 bases, with 12 bases spanning the gap. Germline lookup yields CDR1 SGHTA and CDR2 FQGNSA. In nucleotides, the CDR3 is TGTGCCAGCAGCTTAGTAAGGGGGAGAGCCGGGGAGCTGTTTTTT. Translated: CASSLVRGRAGELFF.

This clonotype was seen ten or more times. The chain joins TRBV7-3 to TRBJ1-1; possibly TRBD1 for D (5 bases). Germline CDR1 reads SGHTA; CDR2 reads FQGTGA. The CDR3 contains 13 residues. Trimming took 5 bases from V and 9 from J, leaving 16 bases between them. The DNA of the CDR3 is TGTGCCAGCAGCCGCCGCCAGGGAGACAAAGCTTTCTTT. Translation: CASSRRQGDKAFF.